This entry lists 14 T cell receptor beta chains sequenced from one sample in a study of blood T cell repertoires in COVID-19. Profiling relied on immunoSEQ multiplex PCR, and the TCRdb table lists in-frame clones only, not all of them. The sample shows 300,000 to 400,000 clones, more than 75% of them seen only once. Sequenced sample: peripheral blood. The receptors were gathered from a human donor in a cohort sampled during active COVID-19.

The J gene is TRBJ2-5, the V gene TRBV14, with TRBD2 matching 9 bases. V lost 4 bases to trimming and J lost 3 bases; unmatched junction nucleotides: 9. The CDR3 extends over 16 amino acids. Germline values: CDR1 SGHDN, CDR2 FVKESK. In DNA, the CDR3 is TGTGCCAGCAGCCCTCTGGGACTAGCTGGGGAAGAGACCCAGTACTTC. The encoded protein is CASSPLGLAGEETQYF.

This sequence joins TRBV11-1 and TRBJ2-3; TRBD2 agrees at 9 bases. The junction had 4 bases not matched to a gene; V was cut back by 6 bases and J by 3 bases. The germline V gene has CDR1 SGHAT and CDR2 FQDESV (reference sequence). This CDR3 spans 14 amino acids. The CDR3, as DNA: TGTGCCAGCAGTCGGCGGGGGGGGACAGATACGCAGTATTTT. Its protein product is CASSRRGGTDTQYF.

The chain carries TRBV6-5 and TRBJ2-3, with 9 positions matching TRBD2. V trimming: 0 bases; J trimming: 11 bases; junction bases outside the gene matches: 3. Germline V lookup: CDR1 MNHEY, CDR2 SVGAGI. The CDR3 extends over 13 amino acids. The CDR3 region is CASSYSRLAEQYF. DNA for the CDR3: TGTGCCAGCAGTTACTCGCGACTAGCGGAGCAGTATTTT.

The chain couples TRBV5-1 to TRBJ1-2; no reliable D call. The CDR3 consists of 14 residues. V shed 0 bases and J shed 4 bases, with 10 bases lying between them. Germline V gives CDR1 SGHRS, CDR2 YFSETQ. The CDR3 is CASSLDAGGYGYTF. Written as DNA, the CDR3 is TGCGCCAGCAGCTTGGATGCGGGTGGCTATGGCTACACCTTC.

Written as DNA, the CDR3 is TGTGCCAGTAGTACCAAACAGGGTGATGAAGCTTTCTTT. Translating gives CASSTKQGDEAFF. V and J are TRBV19 and TRBJ1-1; D may be TRBD1 (6 bases). The V end was cut by 4 bases, the J end by 7 bases, with 13 bases between. The CDR3 extends over 13 amino acids. In germline, CDR1 is LNHDA, CDR2 SQIVND (reference sequence).

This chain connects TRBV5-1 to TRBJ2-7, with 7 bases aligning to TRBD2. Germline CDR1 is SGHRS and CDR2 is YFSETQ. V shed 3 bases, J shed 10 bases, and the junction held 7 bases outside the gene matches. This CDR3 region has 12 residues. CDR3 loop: CASSSNAGDQYF. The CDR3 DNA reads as TGCGCCAGCAGCTCGAATGCGGGGGACCAGTACTTC.

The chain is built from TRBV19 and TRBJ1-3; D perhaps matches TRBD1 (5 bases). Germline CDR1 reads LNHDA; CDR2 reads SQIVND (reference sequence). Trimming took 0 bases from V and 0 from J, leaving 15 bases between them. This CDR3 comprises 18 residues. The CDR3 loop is CASSIDRRGGHSGNTIYF. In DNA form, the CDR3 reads TGTGCCAGTAGTATAGATCGAAGGGGTGGGCACTCTGGAAACACCATATATTTT.

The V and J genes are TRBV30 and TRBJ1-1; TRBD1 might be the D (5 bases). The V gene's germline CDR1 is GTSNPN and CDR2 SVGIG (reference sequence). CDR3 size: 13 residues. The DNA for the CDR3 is TGTGCGTCAGCCAGGGCGTTCAACACTGAAGCTTTCTTT. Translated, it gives CASARAFNTEAFF.

CDR3 amino acids: CASSPGFYNEQFF. As DNA, the CDR3 is TGTGCCAGCAGCCCGGGTTTCTACAATGAGCAGTTCTTC. V is TRBV12-3 or TRBV12-4 and J is TRBJ2-1; D remains unclear. Trimming removed 6 bases from V and 3 bases from J, with 9 bases in between. The CDR3 covers 13 residues.

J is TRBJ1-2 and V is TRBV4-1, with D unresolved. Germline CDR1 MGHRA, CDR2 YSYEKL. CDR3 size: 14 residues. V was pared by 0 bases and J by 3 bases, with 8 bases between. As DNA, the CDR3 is TGCGCCAGCAGCCAAGATAGCACCTACTATGGCTACACCTTC. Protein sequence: CASSQDSTYYGYTF.

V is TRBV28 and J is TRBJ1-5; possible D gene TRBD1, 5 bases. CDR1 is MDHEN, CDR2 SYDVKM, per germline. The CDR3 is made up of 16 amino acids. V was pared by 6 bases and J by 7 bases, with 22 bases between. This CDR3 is CASRTGEGSGGQPQHF. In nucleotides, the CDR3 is TGTGCCAGCAGAACGGGAGAAGGATCGGGGGGACAGCCCCAGCATTTT.

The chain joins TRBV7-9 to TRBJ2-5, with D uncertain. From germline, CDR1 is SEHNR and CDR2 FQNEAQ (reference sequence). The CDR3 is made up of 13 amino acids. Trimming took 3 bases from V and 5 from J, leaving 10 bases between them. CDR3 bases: TGTGCCAGCAGCTTTGAGAGGCGGGAGACCCAGTACTTC. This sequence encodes CASSFERRETQYF. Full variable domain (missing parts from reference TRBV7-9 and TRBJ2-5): DTGVSQNPRHKITKRGQNVTFRCDPISEHNRLYWYRQTLGQGPEFLTYFQNEAQLEKSRLLSDRFSAERPKGSFSTLEIQRTEQGDSAMYLCASSFERRETQYFGPGTRLLVL.

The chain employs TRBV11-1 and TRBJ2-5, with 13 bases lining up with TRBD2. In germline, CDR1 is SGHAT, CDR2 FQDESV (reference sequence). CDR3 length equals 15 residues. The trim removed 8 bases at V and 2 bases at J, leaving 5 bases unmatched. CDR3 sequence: CASRGLAGTQETQYF. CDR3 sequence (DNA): TGTGCCAGCCGGGGACTAGCGGGGACTCAAGAGACCCAGTACTTC.

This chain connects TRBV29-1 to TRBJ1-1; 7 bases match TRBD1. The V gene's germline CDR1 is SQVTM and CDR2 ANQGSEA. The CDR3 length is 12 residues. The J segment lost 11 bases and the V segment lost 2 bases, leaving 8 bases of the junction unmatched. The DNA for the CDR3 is TGCAGCGTTGAACAAACAGGGGTTATGGCTTTCTTT. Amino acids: CSVEQTGVMAFF. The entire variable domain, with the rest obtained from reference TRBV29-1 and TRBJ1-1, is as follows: SAVISQKPSRDICQRGTSLTIQCQVDSQVTMMFWYRQQPGQSLTLIATANQGSEATYESGFVIDKFPISRPNLTFSTLTVSNMSPEDSSIYLCSVEQTGVMAFFGQGTRLTVV.